The clone carrying this TCR beta chain occurred a few times. The antigen is undetermined. The data belong to a study of vaccination and CD4 T cells after COVID-19. Study context: Convalescent persons amounted to six males plus four females, two of whom were Hispanic.

This CDR3 is 13 amino acids long. Germline V gene data show CDR1 as DFQATT and CDR2 as SNEGSKA (reference sequence). V shed 3 bases and J shed 3 bases, with 11 bases lying between them. Specified treatment: roughly 11-day PBMC culture with coronavirus spike peptide pools or control peptides (ViraFEST assay). Overall study findings and caveats: Spike mono-reactivity held for 304 of 307 vaccine-specific clones in convalescent patients.

Oncomine TCR Beta short-read sequencing was applied to DNA from cultured CD4+ T cells. TCRdb re-called the PCR reads through MiXCR, storing one row per CDR3 protein. The sample holds about 13,000 distinct CDR3 sequences, roughly 52% seen once. V is TRBV20-1 and J is TRBJ1-1, with a weak D call TRBD1 (5 bases). This TCR was recovered from a human donor who had recovered from COVID-19. Sequenced: CD4+ T cells from blood, cultured in vitro. CDR3 sequence: CSASRGEDTEAFF. The CDR3 nucleotides are TGCAGTGCTAGCCGGGGCGAGGACACTGAAGCTTTCTTT.